This T cell receptor (beta chain) was retrieved from a study of neurological immune-mediated disorders. Findings and caveats of the study: Across subjects, expanded clones had no CDR3 amino acid sequences in common, pointing to private repertoires in all groups.

TCRdb reprocessed the 5' RACE reads via MiXCR and lists one record per CDR3 protein. This sample has 50,000 or so distinct CDR3 sequences, with around 10% found just once. On this clonotype: Antigen unknown.

The CDR3 spans 14 residues. Germline V gene sequence: CDR1 LGHDT, CDR2 YNNKEL (reference sequence). V trimming: 6 bases; J trimming: 4 bases; junction bases outside the gene matches: 7. The receptor comes from a woman aged 40 to 49 with HTLV-1-associated myelopathy (HAM/TSP). The rearrangement joins TRBV3-1 to TRBJ2-7; the match to TRBD1 covers 9 bases. The sample consisted of PBMCs. The DNA of the CDR3 is TGTGCCAGCAGGGGCCACGGACAGGGGTACGAGCAGTACTTC. It is translated as CASRGHGQGYEQYF.